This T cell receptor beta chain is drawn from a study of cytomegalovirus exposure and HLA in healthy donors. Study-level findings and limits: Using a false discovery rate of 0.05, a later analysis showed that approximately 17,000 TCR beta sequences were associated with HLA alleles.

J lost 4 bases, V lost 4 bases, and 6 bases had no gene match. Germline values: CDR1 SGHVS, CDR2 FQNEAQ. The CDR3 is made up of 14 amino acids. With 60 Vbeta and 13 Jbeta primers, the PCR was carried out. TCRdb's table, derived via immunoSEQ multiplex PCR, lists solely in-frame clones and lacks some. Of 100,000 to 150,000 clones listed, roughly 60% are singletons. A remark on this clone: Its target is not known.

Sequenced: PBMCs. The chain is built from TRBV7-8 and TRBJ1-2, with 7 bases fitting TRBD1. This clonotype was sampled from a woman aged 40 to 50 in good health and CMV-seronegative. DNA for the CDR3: TGTGCCAGCAGCTCGACGACAGGGAGCTATGGCTACACCTTC. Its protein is CASSSTTGSYGYTF.